This T cell receptor beta chain was sequenced during a study of T cells after yellow fever vaccination. Study information: For low cell numbers, libraries were made with SMART-Seq v4 Ultra Low Input. General study results and limits: Weaker overall was a secondary response that nonetheless peaked faster, on day 5 versus 15. The bulk population could contribute abundant contaminating clonotypes to FACS-sorted repertoires. Boosting was followed by the reappearance of most primary-vaccination clones (approximately 95% CD4, about 88% CD8).

Each CDR3 protein gets one entry after TCRdb re-called the 5' RACE reads with MiXCR. Among 99,000 or so distinct CDR3 sequences, 5.8% were seen once, and the ten largest hold over 40%. This clonotype appeared a few times. The target antigen is unknown. Per germline, CDR1 SGDLS and CDR2 YYNGEE. This CDR3 has 17 amino acids. J was trimmed by 8 bases and V by 0 bases; bases with no gene match: 12. The source is a man in his late teens or twenties who received the YFV17D yellow fever vaccine. The sequencing used CD8+ T cells sorted from PBMCs, collected 10 days after the yellow fever booster vaccination. The J gene is TRBJ2-1, the V gene TRBV9; 9 positions match TRBD2. The CDR3 DNA is TGTGCCAGCAGCGTAGCCCCGGCTAGCGGGGTGGTGGATGAGCAGTTCTTC. Protein: CASSVAPASGVVDEQFF.